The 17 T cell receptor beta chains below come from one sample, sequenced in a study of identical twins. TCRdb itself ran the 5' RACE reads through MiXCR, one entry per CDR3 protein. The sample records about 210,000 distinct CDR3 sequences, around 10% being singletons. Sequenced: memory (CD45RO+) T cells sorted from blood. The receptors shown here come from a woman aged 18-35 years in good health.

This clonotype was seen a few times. CDR3 sequence reads: CATSKGPEAGERDEQFF. The CDR3 coding sequence is TGTGCCACCAGCAAGGGTCCGGAGGCGGGGGAGAGGGATGAGCAGTTCTTC. This sequence joins TRBV15 and TRBJ2-1; TRBD2 agrees at 7 bases. CDR1 LNHNV and CDR2 YYDKDF come from the germline V gene (reference sequence). The CDR3 extends over 17 amino acids. V was pared by 4 bases and J by 8 bases, with 17 bases of the junction left unmatched.

CDR3 in amino acids: CASSPFDRGRPHEQFF. As DNA, the CDR3 is TGTGCCAGCAGTCCTTTCGACAGGGGGCGCCCCCATGAGCAGTTCTTC. The chain is built from TRBV12-3 or TRBV12-4 and TRBJ2-1; 10 bases are shared with TRBD1. The trim removed 5 bases at V and 8 bases at J, leaving 12 bases unmatched. This CDR3 has 16 residues.

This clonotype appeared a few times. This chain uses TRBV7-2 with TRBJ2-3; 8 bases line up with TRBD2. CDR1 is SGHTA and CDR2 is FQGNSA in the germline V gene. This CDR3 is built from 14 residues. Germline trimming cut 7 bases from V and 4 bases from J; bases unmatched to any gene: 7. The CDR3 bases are TGTGCCAGCATCGGGGGGGGGTCCCCAGATACGCAGTATTTT. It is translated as CASIGGGSPDTQYF.

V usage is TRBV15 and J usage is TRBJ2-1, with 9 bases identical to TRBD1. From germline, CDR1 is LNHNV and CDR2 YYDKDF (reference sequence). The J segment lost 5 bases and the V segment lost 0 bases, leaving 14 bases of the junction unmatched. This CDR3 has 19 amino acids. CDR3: CATSRDPMARDRVNNEQFF. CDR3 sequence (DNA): TGTGCCACCAGCAGAGATCCCATGGCCCGGGACAGGGTCAACAATGAGCAGTTCTTC.

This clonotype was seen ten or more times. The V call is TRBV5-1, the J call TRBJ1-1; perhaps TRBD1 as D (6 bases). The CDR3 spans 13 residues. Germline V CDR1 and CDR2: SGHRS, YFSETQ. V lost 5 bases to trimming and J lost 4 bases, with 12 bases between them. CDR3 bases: TGCGCCAGCAGAGAACAGGGTGGCACTGAAGCTTTCTTT. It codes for CASREQGGTEAFF.

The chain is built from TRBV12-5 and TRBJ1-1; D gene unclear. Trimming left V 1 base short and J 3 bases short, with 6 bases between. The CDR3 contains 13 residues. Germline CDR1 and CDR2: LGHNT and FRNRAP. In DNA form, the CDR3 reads TGTGCTAGTGGTTTGGGGGGTGACACTGAAGCTTTCTTT. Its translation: CASGLGGDTEAFF.

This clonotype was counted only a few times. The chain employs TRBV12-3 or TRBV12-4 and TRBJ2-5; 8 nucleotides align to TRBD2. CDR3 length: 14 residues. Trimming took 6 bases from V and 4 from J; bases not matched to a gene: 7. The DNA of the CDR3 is TGTGCCAGCAGCCCCGGGGGGGTGCGAGAGACCCAGTACTTC. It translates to CASSPGGVRETQYF.

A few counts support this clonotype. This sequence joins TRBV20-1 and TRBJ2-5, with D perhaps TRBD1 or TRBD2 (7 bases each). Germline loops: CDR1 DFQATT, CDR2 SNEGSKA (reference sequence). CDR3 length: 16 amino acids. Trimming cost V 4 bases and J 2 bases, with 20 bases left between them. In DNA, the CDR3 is TGCAGTGCTACCCAGGGGGGGGCGGACCCTCAAGAGACCCAGTACTTC. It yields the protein CSATQGGADPQETQYF.

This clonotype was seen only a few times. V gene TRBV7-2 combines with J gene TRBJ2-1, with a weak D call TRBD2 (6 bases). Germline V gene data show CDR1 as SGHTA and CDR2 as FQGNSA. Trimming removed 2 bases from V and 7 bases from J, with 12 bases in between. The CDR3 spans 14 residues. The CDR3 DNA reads TGTGCCAGCAGCTTAAGCCTAGCGACAAATGAGCAGTTCTTC. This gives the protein CASSLSLATNEQFF.

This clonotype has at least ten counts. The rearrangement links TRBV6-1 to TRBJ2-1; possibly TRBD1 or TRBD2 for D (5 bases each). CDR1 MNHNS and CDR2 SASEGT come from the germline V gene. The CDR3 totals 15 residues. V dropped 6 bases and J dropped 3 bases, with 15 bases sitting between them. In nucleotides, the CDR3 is TGTGCCAGCAGGTCCGGGACGGTGGGCTACAATGAGCAGTTCTTC. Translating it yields CASRSGTVGYNEQFF.

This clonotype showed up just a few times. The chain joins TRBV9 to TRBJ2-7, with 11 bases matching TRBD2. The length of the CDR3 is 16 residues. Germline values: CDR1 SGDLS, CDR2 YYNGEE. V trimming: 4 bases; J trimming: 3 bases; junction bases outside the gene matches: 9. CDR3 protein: CASSPLAGGLVYEQYF. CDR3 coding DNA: TGTGCCAGCAGCCCTCTAGCGGGAGGTCTAGTCTACGAGCAGTACTTC.

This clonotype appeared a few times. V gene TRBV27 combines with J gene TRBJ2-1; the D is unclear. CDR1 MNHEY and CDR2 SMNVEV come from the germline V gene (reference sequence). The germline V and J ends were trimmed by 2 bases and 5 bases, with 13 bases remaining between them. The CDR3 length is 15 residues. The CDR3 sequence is CASSLPPAADNEQFF. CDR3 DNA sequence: TGTGCCAGCAGTTTACCCCCGGCGGCCGACAATGAGCAGTTCTTC.

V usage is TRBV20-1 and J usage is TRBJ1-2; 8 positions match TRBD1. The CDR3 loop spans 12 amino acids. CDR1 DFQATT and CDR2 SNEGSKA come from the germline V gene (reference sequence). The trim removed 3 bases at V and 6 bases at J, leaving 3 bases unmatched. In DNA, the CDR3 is TGCAGTGCTAGGGACAGGGACGATGGCTACACCTTC. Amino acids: CSARDRDDGYTF.

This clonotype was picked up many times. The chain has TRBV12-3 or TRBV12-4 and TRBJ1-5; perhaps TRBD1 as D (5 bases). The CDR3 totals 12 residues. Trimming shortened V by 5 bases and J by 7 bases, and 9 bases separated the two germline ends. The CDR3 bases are TGTGCCAGCAGTCCCCGGGGCCAGCCCCAGCATTTT. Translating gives CASSPRGQPQHF.

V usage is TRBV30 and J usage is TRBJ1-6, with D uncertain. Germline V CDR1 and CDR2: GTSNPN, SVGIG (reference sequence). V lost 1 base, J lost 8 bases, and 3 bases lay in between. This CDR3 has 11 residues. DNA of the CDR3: TGTGCCTGGAGTGCCCATTCACCCCTCCACTTT. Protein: CAWSAHSPLHF.

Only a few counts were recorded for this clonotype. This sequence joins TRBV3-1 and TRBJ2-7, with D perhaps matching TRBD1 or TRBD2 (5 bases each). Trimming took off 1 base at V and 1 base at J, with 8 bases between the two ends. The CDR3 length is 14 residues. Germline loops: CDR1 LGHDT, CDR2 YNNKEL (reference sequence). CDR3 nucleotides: TGTGCCAGCAGCCAAGGGGGGAGATCCTACGAGCAGTACTTC. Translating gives CASSQGGRSYEQYF.

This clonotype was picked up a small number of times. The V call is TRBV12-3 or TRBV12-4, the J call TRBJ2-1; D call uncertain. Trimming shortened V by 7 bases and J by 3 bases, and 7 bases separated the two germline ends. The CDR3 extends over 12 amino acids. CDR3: CASKQNYNEQFF. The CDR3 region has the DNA TGTGCCAGCAAACAGAACTACAATGAGCAGTTCTTC.